One sample yielded the 3 T cell receptor beta chains listed below, sequenced in a study of blood T cell repertoires in COVID-19. Profiled with immunoSEQ multiplex PCR; TCRdb holds only in-frame clones, not every one. Altogether approximately 500,000 clones are present, 85% to 90% being singletons, with the ten largest covering about 8.2%. Material: peripheral blood. These receptors were collected from a woman between 50 and 59 years old with COVID-19, enrolled during active disease.

This clone was counted a single time. The chain uses TRBV18 and TRBJ1-5, with D possibly matching TRBD1 (6 bases). CDR3 length: 17 residues. V was shortened by 3 bases and J by 2 bases, with 17 bases between the two germline ends. The germline CDR1 and CDR2 sequences are KGHSH and LQKENI. The CDR3 sequence: CASSPLGGGAGNQPQHF. As DNA, the CDR3 is TGTGCCAGCTCACCCCTAGGGGGGGGCGCCGGCAATCAGCCCCAGCATTTT.

The gene calls are TRBV6-5 and TRBJ2-5; 12 positions match TRBD2. This CDR3 contains 15 residues. V shed 2 bases, J shed 5 bases, and the junction held 3 bases outside the gene matches. Germline assignment: CDR1 MNHEY and CDR2 SVGAGI. Written as DNA, the CDR3 is TGTGCCAGCAGTTACCTAGCGGGGGGGCCGGAGACCCAGTACTTC. The encoded protein is CASSYLAGGPETQYF.

This chain links TRBV7-2 with TRBJ2-7; 12 bases agree with TRBD2. Germline V gene lookup returns CDR1 SGHTA and CDR2 FQGNSA. The trim removed 2 bases at V and 2 bases at J, leaving 7 bases unmatched. The CDR3 runs 17 residues. The CDR3 loop is CASSLRVGTSGPYEQYF. Written as DNA, the CDR3 is TGTGCCAGCAGCTTAAGGGTCGGGACTAGCGGGCCCTACGAGCAGTACTTC. The full variable domain, in which reference TRBV7-2 and TRBJ2-7 provide the parts outside the CDR3, is GAGVSQSPSNKVTEKGKDVELRCDPISGHTALYWYRQSLGQGLEFLIYFQGNSAPDKSGLPSDRFSAERTGGSVSTLTIQRTQQEDSAVYLCASSLRVGTSGPYEQYFGPGTRLTVT.